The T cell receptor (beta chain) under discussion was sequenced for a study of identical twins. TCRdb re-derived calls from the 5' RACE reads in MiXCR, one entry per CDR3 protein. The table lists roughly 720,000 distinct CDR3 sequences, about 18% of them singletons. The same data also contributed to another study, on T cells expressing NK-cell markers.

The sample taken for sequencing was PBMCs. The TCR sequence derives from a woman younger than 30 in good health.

CDR3 in DNA: TGTGCCACCAGCAGAGATACACGAGGGACGGCCTACAATGAGCAGTTCTTC. It translates to CATSRDTRGTAYNEQFF. The V gene is TRBV15, the J gene TRBJ2-1, with D perhaps matching TRBD1 or TRBD2 (5 bases each). Between the trimmed V and J ends, which lost 0 bases and 2 bases, there was a span of 14 bases. This CDR3 is 17 amino acids long. CDR1 is LNHNV, CDR2 YYDKDF, per germline (reference sequence).